The 25 T cell receptor beta chains given below trace back to one sample, sequenced in a study of Tregs in tolerant kidney transplant recipients. Libraries were prepared by immunoSEQ multiplex PCR; TCRdb keeps only in-frame clonotypes and omits some of them. The table lists roughly 66,000 clones, roughly 90% of them singletons. The sample was CD8+ T cells from blood, taken before the transplant. These receptor sequences come from a human donor who received a combined kidney and bone marrow transplant.

V and J are TRBV19 and TRBJ2-1; 9 bases are shared with TRBD2. With V trimmed by 10 bases and J by 7 bases, 11 bases remained unmatched. Germline V gives CDR1 LNHDA, CDR2 SQIVND (reference sequence). The CDR3 length is 14 residues. CDR3 bases: TGTGCCACCGCGGCGGGGGGGCAATGGAATGAGCAGTTCTTC. As protein: CATAAGGQWNEQFF.

V is TRBV7-9 and J is TRBJ2-7; 7 positions agree with TRBD2. The J segment lost 2 bases and the V segment lost 4 bases, leaving 5 bases of the junction unmatched. Germline V gives CDR1 SEHNR, CDR2 FQNEAQ (reference sequence). The CDR3 has 14 residues. CDR3 sequence reads: CASSSGTNPYEQYF. CDR3 in DNA: TGTGCCAGCAGCTCCGGGACTAACCCCTACGAGCAGTACTTC.

This chain links TRBV5-1 with TRBJ2-7; 8 bases are shared with TRBD2. Germline V gene lookup returns CDR1 SGHRS and CDR2 YFSETQ. CDR3 length: 16 amino acids. J was trimmed by 4 bases and V by 0 bases; bases with no gene match: 9. The chain's CDR3 is CASSLGLGLARYEQYF. In DNA form, the CDR3 reads TGCGCCAGCAGCTTGGGATTAGGACTAGCCCGGTACGAGCAGTACTTC.

J is TRBJ1-2 and V is TRBV9, with D perhaps TRBD1 (6 bases). Germline loops: CDR1 SGDLS, CDR2 YYNGEE. The CDR3 covers 14 residues. Trimming removed 3 bases from V and 0 bases from J, with 9 bases in between. The CDR3: CASSAGTPNYGYTF. For the CDR3, the DNA is TGTGCCAGCAGCGCCGGGACACCTAACTATGGCTACACCTTC. Filled out from reference TRBV9 and TRBJ1-2, the complete variable domain reads DSGVTQTPKHLITATGQRVTLRCSPRSGDLSVYWYQQSLDQGLQFLIQYYNGEERAKGNILERFSAQQFPDLHSELNLSSLELGDSALYFCASSAGTPNYGYTFGSGTRLTVV.

This clone was observed a single time. The V gene is TRBV10-2, the J gene TRBJ2-7, with D unresolved. Germline V lookup: CDR1 WSHSY, CDR2 SAAADI. Trimming shortened V by 8 bases and J by 0 bases, and 8 bases separated the two germline ends. The CDR3 runs 12 residues. The CDR3 DNA follows: TGCGCCAGCCGCACAGTCTCCTACGAGCAGTACTTC. This gives the protein CASRTVSYEQYF.

In the case of this clone: The DNA is left out, because the CDR3 cannot be placed on it with certainty; the CDR3 is given as TCRdb lists it. The rearrangement uses TRBV19 and TRBJ2-2; whether TRBD2, the table's D call, matches the DNA was not checked. The CDR3 comprises 14 residues, both ends counted. Germline lookup yields CDR1 LNHDA and CDR2 SQIVND (reference sequence). Here the CDR3 reads CASTSGMNTGELFF.

For the CDR3, the DNA is TGTGCCAGCAGTAAGGGGACAGGGCACGAGCAGTACTTC. Protein: CASSKGTGHEQYF. The chain carries TRBV5-4 and TRBJ2-7; 9 nucleotides line up with TRBD1. The V gene end was trimmed by 5 bases and the J gene end by 5 bases; junction bases not matched to a gene: 5. The CDR3 is made up of 13 amino acids. CDR1 and CDR2 (germline): SGHNT, YYREEE (reference sequence). The whole variable domain, filled in from reference TRBV5-4 and TRBJ2-7, reads ETGVTQSPTHLIKTRGQQVTLRCSSQSGHNTVSWYQQALGQGPQFIFQYYREEENGRGNFPPRFSGLQFPNYSSELNVNALELDDSALYLCASSKGTGHEQYFGPGTRLTVT.

This chain links TRBV11-2 with TRBJ2-7; 8 positions match TRBD1. Trimming took 3 bases from V and 2 from J; bases not matched to a gene: 6. The CDR3 loop spans 15 amino acids. The germline V gene encodes CDR1 SGHAT and CDR2 FQNNGV. CDR3 nucleotides: TGTGCCAGCAGCTTCTTTTCACAGGGGGCCTACGAGCAGTACTTC. Translation: CASSFFSQGAYEQYF.

The CDR3 loop is CASSSRTGTIPYNEQFF. Written as DNA, the CDR3 is TGTGCCAGCAGCTCGAGGACAGGAACCATACCCTACAATGAGCAGTTCTTC. The chain combines TRBV9 with TRBJ2-1, with 7 positions matching TRBD1. The ends lost 4 bases at V and 2 bases at J; junction bases unmatched: 12. Germline V lookup: CDR1 SGDLS, CDR2 YYNGEE. The CDR3 length is 17 residues.

The chain carries TRBV4-1 and TRBJ1-2; D call uncertain. Trimming left V 0 bases short and J 5 bases short, with 7 bases between. The CDR3 length is 13 residues. From germline, CDR1 is MGHRA and CDR2 YSYEKL. CDR3 coding DNA: TGCGCCAGCAGCCAAGATAGAGGGTATGGCTACACCTTC. Residues: CASSQDRGYGYTF.

The rearrangement uses TRBV19 and TRBJ1-1; 9 positions match TRBD1. The CDR3 sequence is 13 residues long. The trim removed 7 bases at V and 5 bases at J, leaving 5 bases unmatched. Germline V lookup: CDR1 LNHDA, CDR2 SQIVND (reference sequence). The CDR3: CASMWGQGTEAFF. The CDR3 DNA reads as TGTGCCAGTATGTGGGGACAGGGAACTGAAGCTTTCTTT.

The chain joins TRBV5-4 to TRBJ2-7; a weak D match, TRBD2 (6 bases). The germline V gene encodes CDR1 SGHNT and CDR2 YYREEE (reference sequence). CDR3 length: 14 amino acids. V gave up 4 bases and J gave up 4 bases, with 15 bases separating them. The CDR3 sequence is CASSPSRGFYEQYF. The CDR3 bases are TGTGCCAGCAGCCCGTCCCGGGGGTTTTACGAGCAGTACTTC.

The chain couples TRBV2 to TRBJ2-2, with D possibly being TRBD1 (5 bases). Germline V gene sequence: CDR1 SNHLY, CDR2 FYNNEI. The germline V and J ends were trimmed by 7 bases and 6 bases, with 15 bases remaining between them. CDR3 length: 14 residues. CDR3 protein: CASTMPQGPGELFF. The CDR3 nucleotides read TGTGCCAGCACCATGCCCCAGGGCCCCGGGGAGCTGTTTTTT.

This clone was detected once. This chain links TRBV6-5 with TRBJ2-3; TRBD2 matches 10 bases. V shed 7 bases, J shed 6 bases, and the junction held 7 bases outside the gene matches. Looked up from germline, CDR1 is MNHEY and CDR2 is SVGAGI. This CDR3 region has 14 residues. The CDR3 region is CASTAGGPKDTQYF. The CDR3 DNA reads as TGTGCCAGCACAGCGGGAGGGCCCAAGGATACGCAGTATTTT.

This clone was detected once. The chain carries TRBV27 and TRBJ1-4; D remains unclear. CDR1 and CDR2 from the germline V gene are MNHEY and SMNVEV (reference sequence). The CDR3 loop spans 14 amino acids. Trimming left V 5 bases short and J 3 bases short, with 10 bases between. DNA for the CDR3: TGTGCCAGCAGTAAAGCAGGCTCTAATGAAAAACTGTTTTTT. Its translation is CASSKAGSNEKLFF.

This rearrangement joins TRBV2 to TRBJ1-1; 9 nucleotides align to TRBD1. V trimming: 7 bases; J trimming: 4 bases; junction bases outside the gene matches: 13. This CDR3 is built from 16 residues. CDR1 SNHLY and CDR2 FYNNEI come from the germline V gene. CDR3 coding DNA: TGTGCCAGCACCCTCCTCCCGACAGGGGGGATCACTGAAGCTTTCTTT. This gives the protein CASTLLPTGGITEAFF.

As concerns this clone: The same CDR3 arises from other DNA sequences in this sample as well. The chain recombines TRBV2 with TRBJ1-6; D call uncertain. The CDR3 is 14 amino acids. V lost 9 bases, J lost 0 bases, and 9 bases lay in between. Germline CDR1 reads SNHLY; CDR2 reads FYNNEI. The CDR3 nucleotides are TGTGCCAGTGAGGAGAGCTCCTATAATTCACCCCTCCACTTT. Protein product: CASEESSYNSPLHF.

The chain employs TRBV29-1 and TRBJ2-3; D gene unclear. V was pared by 6 bases and J by 2 bases, with 15 bases between. Germline V lookup: CDR1 SQVTM, CDR2 ANQGSEA. This CDR3 comprises 14 residues. The CDR3, as DNA: TGCAGCGTCGCCTTATGGGCGCCCACAGATACGCAGTATTTT. Amino acids: CSVALWAPTDTQYF.

The chain combines TRBV4-3 with TRBJ1-2; D not resolved. Between the trimmed V and J ends, which lost 1 base and 4 bases, there was a span of 10 bases. The CDR3 covers 14 residues. Germline-derived CDR1 and CDR2 are LGHNA and YSLEER. CDR3: CASSQVEGPYGYTF. Here the CDR3 DNA reads TGCGCCAGCAGCCAAGTGGAGGGTCCCTATGGCTACACCTTC.

CDR3 bases: TGTGCCAGCAGCTTAGCGGGAGGCGATACGCAGTATTTT. It encodes CASSLAGGDTQYF. This chain connects TRBV5-6 to TRBJ2-3; TRBD2 agrees at 9 bases. V trimming: 2 bases; J trimming: 6 bases; junction bases outside the gene matches: 1. The CDR3 runs to 13 residues. Germline V gives CDR1 SGHDT, CDR2 YYEEEE.

V usage is TRBV4-3 and J usage is TRBJ2-2; D gene ambiguous. Germline loops: CDR1 LGHNA, CDR2 YSLEER. V was cut by 1 base and J by 6 bases, with 9 bases left in between. The CDR3 runs to 14 residues. This CDR3 is CASSQVEAAGELFF. The CDR3 DNA follows: TGCGCCAGCAGCCAAGTAGAGGCGGCCGGGGAGCTGTTTTTT.

This rearrangement joins TRBV19 to TRBJ2-1; D unclear. V lost 1 base and J lost 9, with 10 bases in between. Germline-derived CDR1 and CDR2 are LNHDA and SQIVND (reference sequence). The CDR3 contains 13 residues. The CDR3 reads CASSIGVPGEQFF. The CDR3 DNA sequence: TGTGCCAGTAGTATAGGCGTTCCGGGTGAGCAGTTCTTC.

This chain joins TRBV5-1 and TRBJ2-5, with 11 bases matching TRBD1. From germline, CDR1 is SGHRS and CDR2 YFSETQ. The CDR3 is made up of 16 amino acids. With 3 bases clipped from V and 4 bases from J, the junction kept 8 bases outside the gene matches. This CDR3 reads CASSSGTGGWGETQYF. The CDR3 DNA sequence: TGCGCCAGCAGCTCCGGGACAGGGGGTTGGGGAGAGACCCAGTACTTC.

The J gene is TRBJ1-5, the V gene TRBV27, with D perhaps matching TRBD1 (6 bases). In germline, CDR1 is MNHEY, CDR2 SMNVEV (reference sequence). The V end was cut by 0 bases, the J end by 7 bases, with 13 bases between. The CDR3 is 15 residues long. CDR3 DNA sequence: TGTGCCAGCAGTTTATCCCCAGGGGCCCACCAGCCCCAGCATTTT. It yields the protein CASSLSPGAHQPQHF.

This clone was observed a handful of times. J is TRBJ2-1 and V is TRBV7-9, with D hard to call. This CDR3 has 14 residues. The V end was cut by 7 bases, the J end by 5 bases, with 15 bases between. Germline CDR1 is SEHNR and CDR2 is FQNEAQ (reference sequence). CDR3 DNA sequence: TGTGCCAGCATCCCAGAATCAGGTGACAATGAGCAGTTCTTC. The encoded protein is CASIPESGDNEQFF.